The rows below give T cell receptor beta chains drawn from one sample of a study of blood T cell repertoires in COVID-19. Here immunoSEQ multiplex PCR was the method, and the copy in TCRdb shows in-frame clones only, minus some. The sample shows some 41,000 clones, about 90% of them seen only once. The sample consisted of peripheral blood. The receptors originated from a woman in her 30s in a cohort sampled during active COVID-19. Each CDR3 is given with its conserved first and last residue. The order of the fields is V gene, J gene, D gene, clone size, CDR3 protein, CDR3 DNA. D genes are given only for firm matches. Clone size is shown for a subset of rows, as once, few, many or a class of expanded clone.

V gene: TRBV7-3
J gene: TRBJ1-1
D gene: .
clone size: .
CDR3 protein: CASSVSPMNTEAFF
CDR3 DNA: TGTGCCAGCAGCGTTAGCCCCATGAACACTGAAGCTTTCTTT

V gene: TRBV28
J gene: TRBJ2-3
D gene: TRBD2
clone size: .
CDR3 protein: CASSTHGLAEGTDTQYF
CDR3 DNA: TGTGCCAGCAGTACACATGGGCTAGCGGAGGGCACAGATACGCAGTATTTT

V gene: TRBV29-1
J gene: TRBJ1-1
D gene: .
clone size: .
CDR3 protein: CSVGIGQKREAFF
CDR3 DNA: TGCAGCGTGGGGATCGGACAGAAAAGAGAAGCTTTCTTT

V gene: TRBV5-5
J gene: TRBJ2-1
D gene: TRBD1
clone size: .
CDR3 protein: CASSLGQATYNEQFF
CDR3 DNA: TGTGCCAGCAGCCTGGGACAGGCCACCTACAATGAGCAGTTCTTC

V gene: TRBV5-6
J gene: TRBJ2-7
D gene: TRBD1
clone size: .
CDR3 protein: CASSYRGGYEQYF
CDR3 DNA: TGTGCCAGCAGCTACAGGGGTGGATACGAGCAGTACTTC

V gene: TRBV25-1
J gene: TRBJ2-7
D gene: .
clone size: .
CDR3 protein: CATRAQGIDEQYF
CDR3 DNA: TGTGCCACCCGTGCCCAGGGGATCGACGAGCAGTACTTC

V gene: TRBV11-3
J gene: TRBJ2-1
D gene: TRBD2
clone size: once
CDR3 protein: CASSVRLALYNEQFF
CDR3 DNA: TGTGCCAGCAGCGTCCGACTAGCCCTATACAATGAGCAGTTCTTC

V gene: TRBV7-3
J gene: TRBJ2-2
D gene: TRBD2
clone size: .
CDR3 protein: CARMTSGSPTGELFF
CDR3 DNA: TGTGCCAGGATGACTAGCGGGAGCCCCACCGGGGAGCTGTTTTTT

V gene: TRBV28
J gene: TRBJ1-2
D gene: TRBD1
clone size: .
CDR3 protein: CASSPPGQDYGYTF
CDR3 DNA: TGTGCCAGCAGTCCTCCGGGACAGGACTATGGCTACACCTTC

V gene: TRBV5-1
J gene: TRBJ2-1
D gene: .
clone size: .
CDR3 protein: CASSLSGGSYNEQFF
CDR3 DNA: TGCGCCAGCAGCTTGTCCGGGGGCTCCTACAATGAGCAGTTCTTC

V gene: TRBV27
J gene: TRBJ2-1
D gene: TRBD2
clone size: .
CDR3 protein: CASSFRSGRVNEQFF
CDR3 DNA: TGTGCCAGCAGTTTTAGGAGCGGGAGGGTAAATGAGCAGTTCTTC

V gene: TRBV21-1
J gene: TRBJ2-7
D gene: .
clone size: .
CDR3 protein: CASSKDGDSIYEQYF
CDR3 DNA: TGTGCCAGCAGCAAAGACGGGGACAGCATCTACGAGCAGTACTTC

V gene: TRBV7-3
J gene: TRBJ2-1
D gene: TRBD2
clone size: .
CDR3 protein: CASSLGTSTYNEQFF
CDR3 DNA: TGTGCCAGCAGCCTCGGGACTAGCACCTACAATGAGCAGTTCTTC

V gene: TRBV30
J gene: TRBJ2-3
D gene: .
clone size: .
CDR3 protein: CALDRGEDTQYF
CDR3 DNA: TGTGCCTTAGATAGGGGCGAAGATACGCAGTATTTT

V gene: TRBV28
J gene: TRBJ2-3
D gene: TRBD2
clone size: .
CDR3 protein: CATEVLAGGADTQYF
CDR3 DNA: TGTGCCACCGAGGTACTAGCGGGAGGGGCAGATACGCAGTATTTT

V gene: TRBV5-6
J gene: TRBJ2-7
D gene: TRBD1
clone size: .
CDR3 protein: CASSPGQGSYEQYF
CDR3 DNA: TGTGCCAGCAGCCCGGGACAGGGGTCCTACGAGCAGTACTTC

V gene: TRBV30
J gene: TRBJ2-2
D gene: .
clone size: once
CDR3 protein: CAWSGPNTGELFF
CDR3 DNA: TGTGCCTGGAGTGGGCCAAACACCGGGGAGCTGTTTTTT

V gene: TRBV29-1
J gene: TRBJ2-7
D gene: TRBD2
clone size: .
CDR3 protein: CTQYPSGRRIYEQYF
CDR3 DNA: TGCACCCAATACCCTAGCGGGAGGAGGATTTACGAGCAGTACTTC

V gene: TRBV7-2
J gene: TRBJ1-2
D gene: .
clone size: .
CDR3 protein: CASSLRAEGYGYTF
CDR3 DNA: TGTGCCAGCAGCTTGCGGGCGGAGGGATATGGCTACACCTTC

V gene: TRBV11-3
J gene: TRBJ2-7
D gene: .
clone size: .
CDR3 protein: CASSLRGNEQYF
CDR3 DNA: TGTGCCAGCAGCTTGAGGGGGAACGAGCAGTACTTC

V gene: TRBV19
J gene: TRBJ2-2
D gene: TRBD1
clone size: .
CDR3 protein: CASSRAQGVNTGELFF
CDR3 DNA: TGTGCCAGTAGCCGAGCTCAGGGGGTGAACACCGGGGAGCTGTTTTTT

V gene: TRBV9
J gene: TRBJ2-2
D gene: .
clone size: .
CDR3 protein: CASSVGAGLVLWTGELFF
CDR3 DNA: TGTGCCAGCAGCGTAGGGGCGGGGCTGGTTCTTTGGACCGGGGAGCTGTTTTTT

V gene: TRBV28
J gene: TRBJ1-5
D gene: .
clone size: few
CDR3 protein: CASSPGLSNQPQHF
CDR3 DNA: TGTGCCAGCAGTCCAGGGTTGAGCAATCAGCCCCAGCATTTT

V gene: TRBV18
J gene: TRBJ1-5
D gene: .
clone size: .
CDR3 protein: CASSPGKQANQPQHF
CDR3 DNA: TGTGCCAGCTCCCCAGGGAAACAGGCCAATCAGCCCCAGCATTTT

V gene: TRBV11-1
J gene: TRBJ2-5
D gene: TRBD1
clone size: .
CDR3 protein: CASSRTGKETQYF
CDR3 DNA: TGTGCCAGCAGCCGGACAGGGAAAGAGACCCAGTACTTC

V gene: TRBV6-5
J gene: TRBJ2-7
D gene: .
clone size: .
CDR3 protein: CASSYGTEQYF
CDR3 DNA: TGTGCCAGCAGTTACGGCACCGAGCAGTACTTC

V gene: TRBV10-3
J gene: TRBJ2-7
D gene: .
clone size: .
CDR3 protein: CAISDSTPKTPHPYEQYF
CDR3 DNA: TGTGCCATCAGTGATTCCACTCCAAAGACACCCCACCCCTACGAGCAGTACTTC

V gene: TRBV7-2
J gene: TRBJ2-7
D gene: TRBD2
clone size: .
CDR3 protein: CASSPQTSGMLYEQYF
CDR3 DNA: TGTGCCAGCAGCCCCCAGACTAGCGGGATGCTCTACGAGCAGTACTTC

V gene: TRBV7-2
J gene: TRBJ2-5
D gene: TRBD2
clone size: .
CDR3 protein: CASSLKVASGRTETQYF
CDR3 DNA: TGTGCCAGCAGCCTCAAGGTGGCTAGCGGGAGGACGGAGACCCAGTACTTC

V gene: TRBV7-9
J gene: TRBJ1-2
D gene: .
clone size: .
CDR3 protein: CASSPIAGPFYGYTF
CDR3 DNA: TGTGCCAGCAGCCCGATTGCAGGGCCGTTCTATGGCTACACCTTC

V gene: TRBV27
J gene: TRBJ2-7
D gene: .
clone size: .
CDR3 protein: CASSLRRPYEQYF
CDR3 DNA: TGTGCCAGCAGTTTAAGGAGACCCTACGAGCAGTACTTC

V gene: TRBV28
J gene: TRBJ1-4
D gene: .
clone size: .
CDR3 protein: CASSFGGGANEKLFF
CDR3 DNA: TGTGCCAGCAGTTTTGGTGGCGGGGCTAATGAAAAACTGTTTTTT

V gene: TRBV5-5
J gene: TRBJ2-7
D gene: .
clone size: .
CDR3 protein: CASSLGVQSSYEQYF
CDR3 DNA: TGTGCCAGCAGCTTGGGGGTACAGAGCTCCTACGAGCAGTACTTC

V gene: TRBV11-3
J gene: TRBJ1-1
D gene: TRBD1
clone size: .
CDR3 protein: CASSPRTGMGKAFF
CDR3 DNA: TGTGCCAGCAGCCCCCGGACAGGGATGGGTAAAGCTTTCTTT

V gene: TRBV4-1
J gene: TRBJ2-1
D gene: .
clone size: .
CDR3 protein: CASSQESRAPYNEQFF
CDR3 DNA: TGCGCCAGCAGCCAAGAGAGCAGGGCCCCCTACAATGAGCAGTTCTTC

V gene: TRBV29-1
J gene: TRBJ2-2
D gene: TRBD2
clone size: .
CDR3 protein: CSVVHRGTSGRYGELFF
CDR3 DNA: TGCAGCGTTGTTCATCGCGGGACTAGCGGGAGATACGGGGAGCTGTTTTTT

V gene: TRBV6-1
J gene: TRBJ1-2
D gene: .
clone size: .
CDR3 protein: CASSDRQAPYGYTF
CDR3 DNA: TGTGCCAGCAGTGACCGACAGGCCCCCTATGGCTACACCTTC

V gene: TRBV12-3/TRBV12-4
J gene: TRBJ2-5
D gene: .
clone size: once
CDR3 protein: CATSSPLQEAQYF
CDR3 DNA: TGTGCCACCTCGTCCCCGTTACAAGAGGCCCAGTACTTC

V gene: TRBV29-1
J gene: TRBJ2-7
D gene: .
clone size: once
CDR3 protein: CSVVEVSYEQYF
CDR3 DNA: TGCAGCGTTGTTGAGGTCTCCTACGAGCAGTACTTC

V gene: TRBV6-4
J gene: TRBJ2-7
D gene: .
clone size: .
CDR3 protein: CASSEKRTYEQYF
CDR3 DNA: TGTGCCAGCAGTGAAAAGAGAACCTACGAGCAGTACTTC

V gene: TRBV4-1
J gene: TRBJ2-7
D gene: .
clone size: .
CDR3 protein: CASSQESSLPSYEQYF
CDR3 DNA: TGCGCCAGCAGCCAAGAATCCAGTTTGCCCTCCTACGAGCAGTACTTC

V gene: TRBV19
J gene: TRBJ2-7
D gene: .
clone size: few
CDR3 protein: CASAGRLGEQYF
CDR3 DNA: TGTGCCAGCGCGGGCCGCTTGGGAGAGCAGTACTTC

V gene: TRBV5-1
J gene: TRBJ2-1
D gene: TRBD2
clone size: once
CDR3 protein: CASSSGTTTYNEQFF
CDR3 DNA: TGCGCCAGCAGCTCCGGGACTACGACCTACAATGAGCAGTTCTTC

V gene: TRBV11-3
J gene: TRBJ2-7
D gene: .
clone size: once
CDR3 protein: CASSLDPGYEQYF
CDR3 DNA: TGTGCCAGCAGCTTAGATCCAGGCTACGAGCAGTACTTC

V gene: TRBV14
J gene: TRBJ2-7
D gene: .
clone size: .
CDR3 protein: CASSRDSRSYEQYF
CDR3 DNA: TGTGCCAGCAGCCGGGACTCTAGATCCTACGAGCAGTACTTC

V gene: TRBV24-1
J gene: TRBJ1-4
D gene: .
clone size: .
CDR3 protein: CATSQGGREKLFF
CDR3 DNA: TGTGCCACCAGCCAGGGAGGGCGGGAAAAACTGTTTTTT

V gene: TRBV10-3
J gene: TRBJ2-5
D gene: TRBD2
clone size: .
CDR3 protein: CAIKQREVPGTQYF
CDR3 DNA: TGTGCCATCAAGCAGCGGGAGGTTCCGGGGACCCAGTACTTC

V gene: TRBV19
J gene: TRBJ2-1
D gene: .
clone size: .
CDR3 protein: CATIGREHEQFF
CDR3 DNA: TGTGCCACCATCGGACGGGAGCATGAGCAGTTCTTC

V gene: TRBV9
J gene: TRBJ2-3
D gene: .
clone size: .
CDR3 protein: CASSDPLAGGPTDTQYF
CDR3 DNA: TGTGCCAGCAGCGACCCCCTAGCCGGGGGACCCACAGATACGCAGTATTTT